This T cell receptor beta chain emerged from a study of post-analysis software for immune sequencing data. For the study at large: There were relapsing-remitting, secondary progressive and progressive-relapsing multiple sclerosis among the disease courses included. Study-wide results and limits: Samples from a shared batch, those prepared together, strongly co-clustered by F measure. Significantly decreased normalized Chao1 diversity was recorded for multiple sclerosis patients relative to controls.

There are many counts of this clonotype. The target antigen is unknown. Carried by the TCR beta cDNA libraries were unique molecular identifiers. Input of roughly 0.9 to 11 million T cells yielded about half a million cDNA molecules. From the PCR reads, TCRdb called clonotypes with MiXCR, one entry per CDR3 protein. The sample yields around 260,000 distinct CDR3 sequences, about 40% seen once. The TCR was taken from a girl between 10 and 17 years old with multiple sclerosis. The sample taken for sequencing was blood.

Written as DNA, the CDR3 is TGTGCCAGCAGCCAGGACATTTCTCTAGCCAAAAACATTCAGTACTTC. It encodes CASSQDISLAKNIQYF. This sequence joins TRBV6-2 or TRBV6-3 and TRBJ2-4; D is possibly TRBD1 (5 bases). The V end was cut by 6 bases, the J end by 0 bases, with 15 bases between. CDR3 length equals 16 residues. CDR1 is MNHEY and CDR2 is SVGEGT in the germline V gene.